This T cell receptor (beta chain) was documented in a study of shared clonotypes between healthy human individuals. Method: immunoSEQ multiplex PCR; TCRdb's copy keeps in-frame clones and lacks some. Here the sample spans about 2.4 million clones, roughly nine tenths being singletons. As for this clone: No antigen is known for it.

The study, taken as a whole, reports: Memory subsets had estimated richness that was generally smaller than that of naive subsets.

V dropped 5 bases and J dropped 9 bases, with 11 bases sitting between them. The CDR3 loop spans 12 amino acids. CDR1 and CDR2 from the germline V gene are SGHTA and FQGNSA. There were no recent acute infections or vaccinations among the donors, who were healthy HIV-negative adults. Sequenced input: naive CD4+ T cells sorted from blood. The subset denotes: CD45RA+ positively selected. The gene calls are TRBV7-2 and TRBJ1-5, with no clear D. This TCR came from a man between 18 and 29 years old in good health. The CDR3 DNA reads TGTGCCAGCAGCCCGAACGATTCGCCCCAGCATTTT. Residues: CASSPNDSPQHF.